Given below is one T cell receptor beta chain in context. Its antigen is as yet unknown. This may be a read error, as it is one base from a much larger clone. Treg sorting used a CD4+CD25+CD127-/low gate. Whole-study results and caveats: Tumor Treg TCRs overlapped most with tumor naive CD4+ cells. In terms of TCR gene usage, tumor memory CD4+ T cells clustered together with blood and lymph node memory CD4+ cells, as well as with lymph node naive CD4+ cells.

This CDR3 comprises 14 residues. CDR1 is MNHEY and CDR2 is SMNVEV in the germline V gene (reference sequence). After constant-region reverse-primer amplification, full-length variable regions underwent semi-nested PCR with Nested Universal Primer A. TCRdb re-called the 5' RACE reads through MiXCR, storing one row per CDR3 protein. The repertoire includes 55,000 or so distinct CDR3 sequences, less than 25% of them detected once, and about 2.9% sits in the top ten. This rearrangement joins TRBV27 to TRBJ1-5; D is unresolved. Specimen: tumor-infiltrating Tregs sorted from the breast tumor. The clonotype comes from a female donor with breast cancer. CDR3 sequence: CVNPRRASNQPQHF. CDR3 nucleotide sequence: TGTGTCAACCCGAGGAGGGCCAGCAATCAGCCCCAGCATTTT.